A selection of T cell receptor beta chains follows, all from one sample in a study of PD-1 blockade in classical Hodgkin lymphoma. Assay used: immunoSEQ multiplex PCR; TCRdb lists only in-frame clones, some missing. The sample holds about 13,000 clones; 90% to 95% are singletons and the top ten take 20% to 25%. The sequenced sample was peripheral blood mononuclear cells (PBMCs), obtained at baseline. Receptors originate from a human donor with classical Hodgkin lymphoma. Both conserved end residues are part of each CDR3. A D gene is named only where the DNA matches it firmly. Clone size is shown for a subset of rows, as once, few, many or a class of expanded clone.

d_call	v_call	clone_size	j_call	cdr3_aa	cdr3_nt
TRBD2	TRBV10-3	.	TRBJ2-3	CAIKTGGSTDTQYF	TGTGCCATCAAAACGGGAGGAAGCACAGATACGCAGTATTTT
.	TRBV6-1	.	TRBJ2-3	CASSGGEGPDTQYF	TGTGCCAGCAGTGGGGGAGAGGGCCCAGATACGCAGTATTTT
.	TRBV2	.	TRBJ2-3	CASGTNSVQILTDTQYF	TGTGCCAGCGGAACGAACAGTGTACAGATCCTCACAGATACGCAGTATTTT
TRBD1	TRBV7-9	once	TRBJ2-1	CASSKDRGRLGEQFF	TGTGCCAGCAGCAAAGACAGGGGGCGTCTAGGTGAGCAGTTCTTC
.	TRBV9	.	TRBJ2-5	CASSVGDLQETQYF	TGTGCCAGCAGCGTAGGGGATCTCCAAGAGACCCAGTACTTC
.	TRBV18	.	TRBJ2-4	CASSFGVSAKNIQYF	TGTGCCAGCTCTTTTGGAGTTTCGGCCAAAAACATTCAGTACTTC
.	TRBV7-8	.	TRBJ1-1	CASSLAGIGEAFF	TGTGCCAGCAGCTTAGCTGGCATAGGGGAAGCTTTCTTT
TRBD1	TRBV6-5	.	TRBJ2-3	CASSYSDRSRDTQYF	TGTGCCAGCAGTTACTCGGACAGGTCTAGAGATACGCAGTATTTT
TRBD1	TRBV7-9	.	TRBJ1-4	CASSRNRGHEKLFF	TGTGCCAGCAGCCGGAACAGGGGGCATGAAAAACTGTTTTTT
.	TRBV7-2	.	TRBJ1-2	CASSPSMGRDDYGYTF	TGTGCCAGCAGCCCGTCCATGGGGAGGGATGACTATGGCTACACCTTC
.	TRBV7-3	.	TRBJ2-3	CASSLTHLRGRTDTQYF	TGTGCCAGCAGCTTAACGCATCTGCGGGGGCGCACAGATACGCAGTATTTT